The 19 T cell receptor beta chains below come from one sample, sequenced in a study of control samples from healthy donors and cancer patients. Profiled with immunoSEQ multiplex PCR; TCRdb holds only in-frame clones, not every one. The sample has approximately 150,000 clones, approximately 94% seen once. Sequencing was performed on blood. These receptors came from a woman aged 18-29 years in good health.

J is TRBJ1-5 and V is TRBV2; 11 nucleotides line up with TRBD1. Germline V CDR1 and CDR2: SNHLY, FYNNEI. V lost 5 bases and J lost 6; bases outside the gene matches: 6. This CDR3 is built from 15 residues. CDR3 in amino acids: CASSRDRGVGQPQHF. The CDR3 region has the DNA TGTGCCAGCAGTCGGGACAGGGGGGTGGGTCAGCCCCAGCATTTT.

The chain links TRBV5-1 to TRBJ2-3; no clear D gene. Trimming took off 0 bases at V and 4 bases at J, with 3 bases between the two ends. The CDR3 length is 12 residues. In germline, CDR1 is SGHRS, CDR2 YFSETQ. CDR3 amino acids: CASSLVPDTQYF. The CDR3 nucleotides read TGCGCCAGCAGCTTGGTACCAGATACGCAGTATTTT.

The chain links TRBV7-2 to TRBJ1-2; D perhaps matches TRBD1 (5 bases). The germline V gene has CDR1 SGHTA and CDR2 FQGNSA. The CDR3 covers 14 residues. With 2 bases removed from V and 6 bases from J, the gap between germline ends came to 13 bases. The CDR3: CASSLLSLRDGYTF. CDR3 sequence (DNA): TGTGCCAGCAGCTTATTATCCCTCAGGGATGGCTACACCTTC.

V gene TRBV3-1 (or the pseudogene TRBV3-2) combines with J gene TRBJ2-2, with D unclear. The CDR3 is made up of 14 amino acids. The germline CDR1 and CDR2 sequences are LGHDT and YNNKEL (reference sequence). Trimming stripped 4 bases from V and 5 bases from J, with 11 bases between. CDR3 protein: CASSRTRVTGELFF. The DNA of the CDR3 is TGTGCCAGCAGCCGCACACGGGTTACCGGGGAGCTGTTTTTT.

The rearrangement links TRBV9 to TRBJ2-5; 11 bases line up with TRBD2. The V and J ends lost 3 bases and 4 bases, in that order; junction bases with no gene match: 5. The germline CDR1 and CDR2 sequences are SGDLS and YYNGEE. This CDR3 contains 15 residues. The CDR3, as DNA: TGTGCCAGCAGCGGGGTAGCGGGAGGGGGAGAGACCCAGTACTTC. This codes for CASSGVAGGGETQYF.

The chain links TRBV28 to TRBJ1-5; D is possibly TRBD1 (6 bases). Germline V CDR1 and CDR2: MDHEN, SYDVKM. Between the trimmed V and J ends, which lost 3 bases and 1 base, there was a span of 10 bases. The CDR3 sequence is 15 residues long. CDR3 loop: CASSFLGGSNQPQHF. The CDR3 nucleotides are TGTGCCAGCAGTTTTCTCGGGGGCAGCAATCAGCCCCAGCATTTT.

This chain uses TRBV10-3 with TRBJ1-3; 8 bases agree with TRBD1. CDR3 length equals 17 residues. Germline V lookup: CDR1 ENHRY, CDR2 SYGVKD. Losses at the gene ends were 3 bases for V and 0 bases for J; bases not matched to a gene: 7. As DNA, the CDR3 is TGTGCCATCAGTGAATCGGGACAGGACCCCTCTGGAAACACCATATATTTT. This translates into CAISESGQDPSGNTIYF.

This rearrangement joins TRBV4-2 to TRBJ2-7; 12 bases agree with TRBD1. The CDR3 is made up of 16 amino acids. Germline V gene sequence: CDR1 LGHNA, CDR2 YNFKEQ. The J segment lost 0 bases and the V segment lost 5 bases, leaving 5 bases of the junction unmatched. The chain's CDR3 is CASSKGTGGISYEQYF. The CDR3 nucleotides are TGTGCCAGCAGCAAAGGGACAGGGGGCATCTCCTACGAGCAGTACTTC.

V usage is TRBV11-2 and J usage is TRBJ1-5; D is unclear. Trimming cost V 5 bases and J 6 bases, with 14 bases left between them. The CDR3 consists of 14 residues. Germline CDR1 is SGHAT and CDR2 is FQNNGV. Here the CDR3 reads CASSANMVGQPQHF. The CDR3, as DNA: TGTGCCAGCAGCGCCAACATGGTGGGTCAGCCCCAGCATTTT.

The V call is TRBV15, the J call TRBJ2-3; 8 nucleotides align to TRBD2. The V segment lost 2 bases and the J segment 2 bases; nucleotides outside the gene matches: 15. Germline CDR1 and CDR2: LNHNV and YYDKDF (reference sequence). The CDR3 loop spans 19 amino acids. This chain's CDR3 is CATSRPSGASGYLTDTQYF. For the CDR3, the DNA is TGTGCCACCAGCAGACCTTCGGGGGCTAGCGGGTACCTCACAGATACGCAGTATTTT. Together with reference TRBV15 and TRBJ2-3, the CDR3 gives the full variable domain: DAMVIQNPRYQVTQFGKPVTLSCSQTLNHNVMYWYQQKSSQAPKLLFHYYDKDFNNEADTPDNFQSRRPNTSFCFLDIRSPGLGDTAMYLCATSRPSGASGYLTDTQYFGPGTRLTVL.

The rearrangement uses TRBV19 and TRBJ1-1; no clear D gene. The CDR3 consists of 12 residues. The V gene lost 4 bases and the J gene lost 3 bases, with 6 bases spanning the gap. Germline assignment: CDR1 LNHDA and CDR2 SQIVND (reference sequence). CDR3 region: CASSTGYTEAFF. The CDR3 coding sequence is TGTGCCAGTAGTACAGGCTACACTGAAGCTTTCTTT.

This clone was picked up one time. The chain carries TRBV2 and TRBJ2-1; D gene uncertain. V lost 5 bases and J lost 7, with 12 bases in between. This CDR3 contains 13 residues. Germline V gives CDR1 SNHLY, CDR2 FYNNEI. DNA of the CDR3: TGTGCCAGCAGTCTGCCCCGTAGGAATGAGCAGTTCTTC. Translation: CASSLPRRNEQFF.

This chain uses TRBV11-2 with TRBJ2-3; 7 bases align to TRBD2. Germline values: CDR1 SGHAT, CDR2 FQNNGV. The CDR3 sequence is 17 residues long. V lost 6 bases and J lost 4; bases outside the gene matches: 16. CDR3 bases: TGTGCCAGCAGGCGAATCGGGGAGCGCCGGGAGGCAGATACGCAGTATTTT. Amino acid sequence: CASRRIGERREADTQYF.

The chain joins TRBV7-3 to TRBJ1-6; no clear D gene. This CDR3 region has 14 residues. The V gene lost 2 bases and the J gene lost 7 bases, with 9 bases spanning the gap. Germline assignment: CDR1 SGHTA and CDR2 FQGTGA. The CDR3 sequence: CASSLDPGNSPLHF. The DNA for the CDR3 is TGTGCCAGCAGCTTAGACCCGGGAAATTCACCCCTCCACTTT. The whole variable domain, filled in from reference TRBV7-3 and TRBJ1-6, reads GAGVSQTPSNKVTEKGKYVELRCDPISGHTALYWYRQSLGQGPEFLIYFQGTGAADDSGLPNDRFFAVRPEGSVSTLKIQRTERGDSAVYLCASSLDPGNSPLHFGNGTRLTVT.

The J gene is TRBJ1-2, the V gene TRBV6-1; D gene unclear. This CDR3 comprises 18 residues. CDR1 and CDR2 from the germline V gene are MNHNS and SASEGT. V dropped 1 base and J dropped 5 bases, with 23 bases sitting between them. CDR3 nucleotides: TGTGCCAGCAGTGAAGGGATCCCAATTTCAGGAGACCTATATGGCTACACCTTC. Its translation: CASSEGIPISGDLYGYTF.

The rearrangement links TRBV5-1 to TRBJ1-1; D is undetermined. The germline V gene encodes CDR1 SGHRS and CDR2 YFSETQ. The germline V and J ends were trimmed by 0 bases and 1 base, with 4 bases remaining between them. This CDR3 spans 13 amino acids. CDR3 sequence (DNA): TGCGCCAGCAGCTTGGAACCGAACACTGAAGCTTTCTTT. Its protein is CASSLEPNTEAFF.

The chain links TRBV15 to TRBJ1-2; TRBD1 agrees at 8 bases. V was pared by 8 bases and J by 8 bases, with 10 bases of the junction left unmatched. The germline gives CDR1 LNHNV, CDR2 YYDKDF (reference sequence). This CDR3 comprises 13 residues. The CDR3 DNA sequence: TGTGCCACCGCACAGACAGGGGTTAGGGGCTACACCTTC. This encodes CATAQTGVRGYTF.

This chain uses TRBV6-5 with TRBJ2-7; D may correspond to TRBD1 or TRBD2 (6 bases each). The CDR3 loop spans 15 amino acids. CDR1 is MNHEY and CDR2 is SVGAGI in the germline V gene. The V gene lost 0 bases and the J gene lost 6 bases, with 15 bases spanning the gap. The CDR3, as DNA: TGTGCCAGCAGTTACTCGAGGGGGGCACTTCTCGAGCAGTACTTC. It yields the protein CASSYSRGALLEQYF.

The chain is built from TRBV19 and TRBJ1-2, with 11 bases that match TRBD1. CDR3 length: 15 amino acids. The V gene's germline CDR1 is LNHDA and CDR2 SQIVND (reference sequence). J was trimmed by 8 bases and V by 7 bases; bases with no gene match: 12. The CDR3 DNA reads as TGTGCCAGTATTTCTCTCGGACAGGGGGCTGAAGGCTACACCTTC. It yields the protein CASISLGQGAEGYTF.